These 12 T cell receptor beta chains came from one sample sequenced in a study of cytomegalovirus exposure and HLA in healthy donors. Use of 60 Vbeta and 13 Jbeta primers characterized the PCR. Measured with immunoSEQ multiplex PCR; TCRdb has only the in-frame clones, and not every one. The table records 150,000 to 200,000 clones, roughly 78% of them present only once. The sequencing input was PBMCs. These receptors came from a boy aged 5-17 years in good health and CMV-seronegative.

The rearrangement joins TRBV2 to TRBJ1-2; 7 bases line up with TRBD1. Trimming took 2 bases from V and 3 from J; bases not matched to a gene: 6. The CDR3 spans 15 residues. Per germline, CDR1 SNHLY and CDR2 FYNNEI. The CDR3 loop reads CASSERQGVDYGYTF. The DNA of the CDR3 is TGTGCCAGCAGTGAAAGGCAGGGGGTCGACTATGGCTACACCTTC.

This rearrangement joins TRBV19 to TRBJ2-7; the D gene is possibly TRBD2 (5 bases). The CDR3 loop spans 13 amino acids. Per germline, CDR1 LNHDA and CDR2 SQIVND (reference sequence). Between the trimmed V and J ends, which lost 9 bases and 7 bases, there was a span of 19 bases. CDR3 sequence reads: CASSPRTPGEQYF. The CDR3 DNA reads TGTGCCAGCTCACCTAGGACCCCGGGGGAGCAGTACTTC.

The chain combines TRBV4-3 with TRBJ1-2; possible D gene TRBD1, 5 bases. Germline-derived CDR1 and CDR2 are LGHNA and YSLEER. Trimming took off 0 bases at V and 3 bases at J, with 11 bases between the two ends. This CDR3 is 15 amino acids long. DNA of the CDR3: TGCGCCAGCAGCCAAGATGAGGAGGGGTACTATGGCTACACCTTC. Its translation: CASSQDEEGYYGYTF.

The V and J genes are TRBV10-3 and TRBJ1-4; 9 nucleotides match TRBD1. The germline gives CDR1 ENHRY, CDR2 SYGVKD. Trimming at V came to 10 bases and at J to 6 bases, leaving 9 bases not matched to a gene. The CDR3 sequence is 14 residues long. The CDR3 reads CATQEGQGHEKLFF. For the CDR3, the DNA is TGTGCCACGCAGGAGGGACAGGGACATGAAAAACTGTTTTTT.

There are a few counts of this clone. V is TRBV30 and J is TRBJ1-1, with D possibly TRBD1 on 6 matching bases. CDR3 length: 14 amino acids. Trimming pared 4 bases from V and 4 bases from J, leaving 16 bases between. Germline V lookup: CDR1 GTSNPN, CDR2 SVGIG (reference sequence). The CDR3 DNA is TGTGCCTGGACGGGGGGCGCTCTGCCCACTGAAGCTTTCTTT. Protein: CAWTGGALPTEAFF.

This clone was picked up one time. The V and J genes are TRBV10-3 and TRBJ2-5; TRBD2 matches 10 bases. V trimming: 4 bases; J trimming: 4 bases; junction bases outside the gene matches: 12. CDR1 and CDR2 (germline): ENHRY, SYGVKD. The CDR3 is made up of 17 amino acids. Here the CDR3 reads CAISGGSGGARRETQYF. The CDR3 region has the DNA TGTGCCATCAGTGGGGGGAGCGGGGGGGCCAGGAGAGAGACCCAGTACTTC.

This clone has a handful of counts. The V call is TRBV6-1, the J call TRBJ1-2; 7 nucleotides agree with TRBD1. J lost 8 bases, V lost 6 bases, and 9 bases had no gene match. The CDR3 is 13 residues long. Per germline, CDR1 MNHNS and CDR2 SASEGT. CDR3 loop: CASSPTGHDGYTF. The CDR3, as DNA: TGTGCCAGCAGCCCGACAGGGCACGACGGCTACACCTTC.

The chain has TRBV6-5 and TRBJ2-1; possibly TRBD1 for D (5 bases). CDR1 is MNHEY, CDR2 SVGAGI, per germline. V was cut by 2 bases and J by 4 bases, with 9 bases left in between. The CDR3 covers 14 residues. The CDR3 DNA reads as TGTGCCAGCAGTTACGGGGCAGAGTACAATGAGCAGTTCTTC. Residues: CASSYGAEYNEQFF.

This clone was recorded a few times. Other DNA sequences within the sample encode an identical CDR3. The CDR3 loop is CASSLTSGSYEQYF. CDR3 nucleotide sequence: TGCGCCAGCAGCTTGACTAGCGGATCCTACGAGCAGTACTTC. The rearrangement links TRBV5-1 to TRBJ2-7, with 8 bases lining up with TRBD2. CDR3 length equals 14 residues. In germline, CDR1 is SGHRS, CDR2 YFSETQ. V shed 1 base, J shed 1 base, and the junction held 1 base outside the gene matches.

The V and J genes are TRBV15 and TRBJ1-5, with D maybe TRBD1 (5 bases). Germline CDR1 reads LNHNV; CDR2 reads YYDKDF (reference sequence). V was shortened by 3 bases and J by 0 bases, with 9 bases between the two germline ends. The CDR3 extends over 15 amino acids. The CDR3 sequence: CATSRDTGSNQPQHF. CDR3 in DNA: TGTGCCACCAGCAGGGACACAGGTAGCAATCAGCCCCAGCATTTT.

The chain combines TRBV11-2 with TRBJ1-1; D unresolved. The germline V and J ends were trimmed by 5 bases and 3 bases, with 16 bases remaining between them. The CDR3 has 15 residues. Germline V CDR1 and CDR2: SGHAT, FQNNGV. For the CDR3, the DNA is TGTGCCAGCAGCATAAATGGAGATGGATACACTGAAGCTTTCTTT. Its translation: CASSINGDGYTEAFF.

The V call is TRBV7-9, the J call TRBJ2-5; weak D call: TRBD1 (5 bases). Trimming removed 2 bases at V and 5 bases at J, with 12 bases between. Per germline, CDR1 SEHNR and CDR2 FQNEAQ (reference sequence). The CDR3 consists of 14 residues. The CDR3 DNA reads TGTGCCAGCAGCTTATTATCAGGGCGCGAGACCCAGTACTTC. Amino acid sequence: CASSLLSGRETQYF.